These 13 T cell receptor beta chains came from one sample sequenced in a study of T cells after yellow fever vaccination. Using its own MiXCR run on the 5' RACE reads, TCRdb lists one record per CDR3 protein. The data contain under 500,000 distinct CDR3 sequences, approximately 18% of them singletons. The material was PBMCs, obtained before the yellow fever booster vaccination. These TCRs come from a man aged 18 to 29 who received the YFV17D yellow fever vaccine.

This chain uses TRBV6-5 with TRBJ1-2, with TRBD1 matching 11 bases. Looked up from germline, CDR1 is MNHEY and CDR2 is SVGAGI. The CDR3 has 14 amino acids. J was trimmed by 6 bases and V by 2 bases; bases with no gene match: 2. The CDR3 protein is CASSYGTGGNGYTF. The CDR3 DNA sequence: TGTGCCAGCAGTTACGGGACAGGGGGAAATGGCTACACCTTC.

The V gene is TRBV29-1, the J gene TRBJ1-1, with D uncertain. The V end lost 4 bases, the J end lost 0 bases, and 9 bases lay between the germline ends. The germline V gene has CDR1 SQVTM and CDR2 ANQGSEA. This CDR3 has 13 residues. CDR3 protein: CSVAGSLNTEAFF. In nucleotides, the CDR3 is TGCAGCGTTGCCGGCAGCTTGAACACTGAAGCTTTCTTT.

The DNA for the CDR3 is TGTGCCAGCAGCTTAGCTCCAGGGAATAATTCACCCCTCCACTTT. Its translation is CASSLAPGNNSPLHF. The chain employs TRBV7-2 and TRBJ1-6; maybe TRBD1 (5 bases). CDR1 and CDR2 (germline): SGHTA, FQGNSA. The V gene lost 0 bases and the J gene lost 5 bases, with 8 bases spanning the gap. This CDR3 contains 15 residues.

As concerns this clonotype: A read error may account for a junction end that differs from germline. The genes are TRBV6-2 or TRBV6-3 and TRBJ2-7; D may be TRBD1 (6 bases). Per germline, CDR1 MNHEY and CDR2 SVGEGT. This CDR3 is built from 12 residues. CDR3 protein: CASGGGHYEQCF. As DNA, the CDR3 is TGTGCCAGCGGGGGCGGACACTACGAGCAGTGCTTC.

There are a few counts of this clonotype. This sequence joins TRBV11-2 and TRBJ2-3, with 9 positions matching TRBD2. Germline trimming cut 8 bases from V and 3 bases from J; bases unmatched to any gene: 12. Germline V lookup: CDR1 SGHAT, CDR2 FQNNGV. The CDR3 has 16 residues. CDR3 sequence: CASLGRGGAWTDTQYF. The CDR3 nucleotides are TGTGCCAGCCTAGGGCGGGGGGGCGCGTGGACAGATACGCAGTATTTT.

The chain uses TRBV27 and TRBJ1-1, with D hard to call. The CDR3 covers 15 residues. From germline, CDR1 is MNHEY and CDR2 SMNVEV (reference sequence). Trimming left V 3 bases short and J 1 base short, with 12 bases between. DNA of the CDR3: TGTGCCAGCAGTTTGGGCAGCGCATCGAACACTGAAGCTTTCTTT. It encodes CASSLGSASNTEAFF.

The chain uses TRBV20-1 and TRBJ1-2; no firm D call. CDR1 is DFQATT, CDR2 SNEGSKA, per germline (reference sequence). The V and J ends lost 0 bases and 8 bases respectively, with 13 bases between them. The CDR3 covers 13 residues. CDR3 sequence (DNA): TGCAGTGCTAGAGATCGGGGAGGTTGGGGCTACACCTTC. This sequence encodes CSARDRGGWGYTF.

This clonotype was recorded a few times. The chain is built from TRBV5-1 and TRBJ2-5; 7 bases match TRBD1. Germline V gene sequence: CDR1 SGHRS, CDR2 YFSETQ. V was pared by 4 bases and J by 5 bases, with 5 bases of the junction left unmatched. The CDR3 length is 13 residues. CDR3 sequence: CASSPGGRETQYF. The CDR3 DNA sequence: TGCGCCAGCAGCCCAGGGGGTCGGGAGACCCAGTACTTC.

This clonotype was counted only a few times. The chain joins TRBV10-3 to TRBJ2-1; 11 bases line up with TRBD2. With 6 bases clipped from V and 8 bases from J, the junction kept 12 bases outside the gene matches. The CDR3 consists of 16 residues. The germline V gene encodes CDR1 ENHRY and CDR2 SYGVKD. The CDR3 loop is CAIRDSGGARVYEQFF. The CDR3 region has the DNA TGTGCCATCAGGGATAGCGGGGGGGCCCGTGTTTATGAGCAGTTCTTC.

This clonotype was counted between two and nine times. The chain is built from TRBV20-1 and TRBJ2-3, with D uncertain. The germline V gene encodes CDR1 DFQATT and CDR2 SNEGSKA (reference sequence). The CDR3 consists of 14 residues. V was clipped by 5 bases and J by 0 bases, with 12 bases between them. CDR3 amino acids: CSALGVTSTDTQYF. The CDR3 DNA reads as TGCAGTGCTCTTGGGGTCACTAGCACAGATACGCAGTATTTT.

The chain couples TRBV7-3 to TRBJ2-5; no firm D call. Germline V gene lookup returns CDR1 SGHTA and CDR2 FQGTGA. This CDR3 is 13 amino acids long. V dropped 4 bases and J dropped 0 bases, with 6 bases sitting between them. Here the CDR3 DNA reads TGTGCCAGCAGCTACAGTAACCAAGAGACCCAGTACTTC. Its protein product is CASSYSNQETQYF.

The sample holds a few counts of this clonotype. The CDR3 DNA follows: TGTGCCAGCAGCCAGACTAGCGGGGGGGAACAAGAGACCCAGTACTTC. The encoded protein is CASSQTSGGEQETQYF. The chain carries TRBV4-2 and TRBJ2-5; TRBD2 matches 14 bases. Germline V gives CDR1 LGHNA, CDR2 YNFKEQ. The V segment lost 3 bases and the J segment 2 bases; nucleotides outside the gene matches: 2. The CDR3 is made up of 16 amino acids.

Only a few counts were recorded for this clonotype. V gene TRBV7-8 combines with J gene TRBJ1-2; 7 bases are a match to TRBD1. Germline CDR1 and CDR2: SGHVS and FQNEAQ. V was pared by 4 bases and J by 4 bases, with 6 bases of the junction left unmatched. The CDR3 spans 14 residues. CDR3 in DNA: TGTGCCAGCAGCTCGGACAGGATCGTCTATGGCTACACCTTC. Its translation is CASSSDRIVYGYTF. Complete variable domain (other parts from reference TRBV7-8 and TRBJ1-2): GAGVSQSPRYKVAKRGQDVALRCDPISGHVSLFWYQQALGQGPEFLTYFQNEAQLDKSGLPSDRFFAERPEGSVSTLKIQRTQQEDSAVYLCASSSDRIVYGYTFGSGTRLTVV.